A single sample is the source of the 21 T cell receptor beta chains below, sequenced in a study of post-analysis software for immune sequencing data. Study-level points and caveats: TRBV5-6, TRBV5-1 and TRBV20-1 were among four or five TRBV segments more frequent in patients than controls.

These receptors are not linked to any known antigen. cDNA libraries of TCR beta carried unique molecular identifiers. In TCRdb, the PCR reads were re-called with MiXCR into one record per CDR3 protein. Here the sample spans some 690,000 distinct CDR3 sequences, roughly three fifths being singletons. Sequenced: blood. The receptors were gathered from a girl under 10 years old with multiple sclerosis.

This chain joins TRBV5-1 and TRBJ2-7; tentative D call: TRBD2 (5 bases). Trimming removed 2 bases from V and 2 bases from J, with 11 bases in between. CDR3 length equals 14 residues. Germline-derived CDR1 and CDR2 are SGHRS and YFSETQ. The CDR3 coding sequence is TGCGCCAGCAGCTTCCGGGATAGCGCCTACGAGCAGTACTTC. This codes for CASSFRDSAYEQYF.

This chain uses TRBV6-6 with TRBJ2-1; D call uncertain. This CDR3 has 16 residues. V was trimmed by 4 bases and J by 0 bases, leaving 13 bases between them. Germline V gene data show CDR1 as MNHNY and CDR2 as SVGAGI (reference sequence). This chain's CDR3 is CASSSTTVSSYNEQFF. The CDR3 coding sequence is TGTGCCAGCAGTTCGACCACAGTAAGCTCCTACAATGAGCAGTTCTTC.

This clonotype was detected many times. The chain employs TRBV4-2 and TRBJ2-3; D not certain. In germline, CDR1 is LGHNA, CDR2 YNFKEQ. V lost 0 bases to trimming and J lost 1 base, with 2 bases between them. There are 13 residues in the CDR3. This chain's CDR3 is CASSQDRTDTQYF. CDR3 bases: TGTGCCAGCAGCCAAGACCGCACAGATACGCAGTATTTT.

This clonotype was detected a few times. This chain connects TRBV29-1 to TRBJ2-4; 7 nucleotides line up with TRBD1. The V gene's germline CDR1 is SQVTM and CDR2 ANQGSEA. The CDR3 loop spans 16 amino acids. The junction had 10 bases not matched to a gene; V was cut back by 4 bases and J by 1 base. CDR3 DNA sequence: TGCAGCGTTGCGGAACAGGGGTTTAAGGCCAAAAACATTCAGTACTTC. This codes for CSVAEQGFKAKNIQYF.

V gene TRBV14 combines with J gene TRBJ2-3, with D perhaps matching TRBD2 (5 bases). CDR1 and CDR2 from the germline V gene are SGHDN and FVKESK. V lost 7 bases and J 0 bases, leaving 11 bases between the germline ends. The CDR3 is made up of 14 amino acids. The CDR3 DNA reads as TGTGCCAGCATGTTACGGGGTAGCACAGATACGCAGTATTTT. It translates to CASMLRGSTDTQYF.

The gene calls are TRBV12-3 or TRBV12-4 and TRBJ1-5; 11 bases are shared with TRBD1. The CDR3 is 15 residues long. The J segment lost 6 bases and the V segment lost 7 bases, leaving 8 bases of the junction unmatched. The chain's CDR3 is CASTQGDRGIQPQHF. DNA of the CDR3: TGTGCCAGCACCCAAGGGGACAGGGGGATTCAGCCCCAGCATTTT.

The chain employs TRBV11-2 and TRBJ2-7; D may correspond to TRBD1 or TRBD2 (5 bases each). The germline V and J ends were trimmed by 3 bases and 10 bases, with 16 bases remaining between them. The CDR3 extends over 13 amino acids. Germline V gene data show CDR1 as SGHAT and CDR2 as FQNNGV. DNA of the CDR3: TGTGCCAGCAGCTTCGGGCTAGAGGGGCCCCAGTACTTC. Translated: CASSFGLEGPQYF.

The chain uses TRBV4-1 and TRBJ2-1, with a possible D match to TRBD1 (5 bases). Between the trimmed V and J ends, which lost 6 bases and 5 bases, there was a span of 11 bases. The germline V gene encodes CDR1 MGHRA and CDR2 YSYEKL. The CDR3 runs 13 residues. CDR3: CASSSGINNEQFF. The CDR3, as DNA: TGCGCCAGCAGTTCAGGGATTAACAATGAGCAGTTCTTC.

The V and J genes are TRBV29-1 and TRBJ2-3; a possible D gene is TRBD1 (6 bases). Deletions cut 4 bases from V and 4 bases from J, with 12 bases between. This CDR3 is 13 amino acids long. CDR1 is SQVTM, CDR2 ANQGSEA, per germline. Here the CDR3 reads CSVVLGAADTQYF. CDR3 sequence (DNA): TGCAGCGTTGTTCTGGGGGCGGCAGATACGCAGTATTTT.

This clonotype was counted between two and nine times. V is TRBV5-6 and J is TRBJ2-5; D gene uncertain. The germline gives CDR1 SGHDT, CDR2 YYEEEE. The CDR3 has 12 residues. V was trimmed by 1 base and J by 13 bases, leaving 14 bases between them. CDR3 sequence: CASSLNGPRRYF. The CDR3 DNA sequence: TGTGCCAGCAGCTTGAACGGCCCTCGTCGGTACTTC. The whole variable domain, remainder taken from reference TRBV5-6 and TRBJ2-5, is DAGVTQSPTHLIKTRGQQVTLRCSPKSGHDTVSWYQQALGQGPQFIFQYYEEEERQRGNFPDRFSGHQFPNYSSELNVNALLLGDSALYLCASSLNGPRRYFGPGTRLLVL.

The gene calls are TRBV21-1 and TRBJ2-2. TRBV21-1 is designated a pseudogene. The CDR3 covers 16 residues. CDR3 DNA sequence: TGTGCCAGCAGCCCCCGTCTGTGGCGGAACACCGGGGAGCTGTTTTTT. Protein: CASSPRLWRNTGELFF.

The chain uses TRBV7-2 and TRBJ1-2, with D possibly matching TRBD1 (5 bases). CDR3 size: 16 residues. The V end lost 2 bases, the J end lost 2 bases, and 15 bases lay between the germline ends. The germline V gene encodes CDR1 SGHTA and CDR2 FQGNSA. The CDR3 sequence: CASSLSSGRRNYGYTF. The CDR3, as DNA: TGTGCCAGCAGCTTATCCTCAGGGCGCCGAAACTATGGCTACACCTTC.

V and J are TRBV6-2 or TRBV6-3 and TRBJ2-5, with D hard to call. Trimming removed 6 bases from V and 4 bases from J, with 12 bases in between. CDR3 size: 13 residues. Germline CDR1 is MNHEY and CDR2 is SVGEGT. The CDR3 reads CASRRASGETQYF. CDR3 DNA: TGTGCCAGCAGACGGGCGTCTGGAGAGACCCAGTACTTC.

V is TRBV9 and J is TRBJ2-7; TRBD2 agrees at 8 bases. This CDR3 comprises 13 residues. The V gene's germline CDR1 is SGDLS and CDR2 YYNGEE. Trimming at V came to 3 bases and at J to 6 bases, leaving 5 bases not matched to a gene. CDR3 nucleotides: TGTGCCAGCAGCGCCGGACTAGCCTCCGAGCAGTACTTC. Its translation is CASSAGLASEQYF.

The chain couples TRBV7-2 to TRBJ1-1, with 7 bases matching TRBD1. Trimming at V came to 2 bases and at J to 0 bases, leaving 0 bases not matched to a gene. CDR1 is SGHTA, CDR2 FQGNSA, per germline. CDR3 length: 14 residues. In DNA form, the CDR3 reads TGTGCCAGCAGCTTACAGGGGGTGAACACTGAAGCTTTCTTT. Translation: CASSLQGVNTEAFF. The whole variable domain, filled in from reference TRBV7-2 and TRBJ1-1, reads GAGVSQSPSNKVTEKGKDVELRCDPISGHTALYWYRQSLGQGLEFLIYFQGNSAPDKSGLPSDRFSAERTGGSVSTLTIQRTQQEDSAVYLCASSLQGVNTEAFFGQGTRLTVV.

The chain is built from TRBV5-1 and TRBJ2-1, with TRBD2 identical over 7 bases. Germline CDR1 is SGHRS and CDR2 is YFSETQ. J was trimmed by 3 bases and V by 1 base; bases with no gene match: 4. This CDR3 comprises 15 residues. This chain's CDR3 is CASSLKASGYNEQFF. CDR3 DNA sequence: TGCGCCAGCAGCTTGAAGGCTAGCGGCTACAATGAGCAGTTCTTC.

In DNA form, the CDR3 reads TGTGCCAGCAGCCCCACGACCGGGACTAGCGGTAGCACAGATACGCAGTATTTT. Its translation is CASSPTTGTSGSTDTQYF. The rearrangement uses TRBV3-1 and TRBJ2-3; TRBD2 agrees at 11 bases. V gave up 4 bases and J gave up 0 bases; unmatched junction bases: 9. Germline-derived CDR1 and CDR2 are LGHDT and YNNKEL (reference sequence). This CDR3 is 18 amino acids long.

Only a few counts were recorded for this clonotype. The genes are TRBV7-9 and TRBJ1-1, with 8 bases aligning to TRBD1. The CDR3 spans 15 residues. Germline CDR1 is SEHNR and CDR2 is FQNEAQ (reference sequence). With V trimmed by 1 base and J by 1 base, 2 bases remained unmatched. The DNA for the CDR3 is TGTGCCAGCAGCTTAGGACAGGGGCCGAACACTGAAGCTTTCTTT. This codes for CASSLGQGPNTEAFF.

The V call is TRBV11-3, the J call TRBJ2-5; D perhaps matches TRBD1 (7 bases). Germline loops: CDR1 SGHNT, CDR2 YENEEA. This CDR3 has 13 amino acids. Trimming pared 5 bases from V and 7 bases from J, leaving 14 bases between. The CDR3 is CASSPGGRRTQYF. The CDR3 DNA follows: TGTGCCAGCAGCCCAGGGGGGCGTCGGACCCAGTACTTC.

This clonotype was seen only once. The chain employs TRBV29-1 and TRBJ2-3; D gene unclear. Trimming stripped 4 bases from V and 0 bases from J, with 14 bases between. This CDR3 spans 15 amino acids. Germline V gene lookup returns CDR1 SQVTM and CDR2 ANQGSEA. CDR3 DNA sequence: TGCAGCGTTGCCCCCCGGGCTAAAAGCACAGATACGCAGTATTTT. Translating gives CSVAPRAKSTDTQYF.

V gene TRBV5-1 combines with J gene TRBJ1-1; D gene unclear. The V and J ends lost 0 bases and 5 bases respectively, with 11 bases between them. This CDR3 has 14 residues. Germline V gene sequence: CDR1 SGHRS, CDR2 YFSETQ. DNA for the CDR3: TGCGCCAGCAGCTTGGAGGGTTATTCTACTGAAGCTTTCTTT. It translates to CASSLEGYSTEAFF. Looking up the rest from reference TRBV5-1 and TRBJ1-1 gives the full variable domain: KAGVTQTPRYLIKTRGQQVTLSCSPISGHRSVSWYQQTPGQGLQFLFEYFSETQRNKGNFPGRFSGRQFSNSRSEMNVSTLELGDSALYLCASSLEGYSTEAFFGQGTRLTVV.